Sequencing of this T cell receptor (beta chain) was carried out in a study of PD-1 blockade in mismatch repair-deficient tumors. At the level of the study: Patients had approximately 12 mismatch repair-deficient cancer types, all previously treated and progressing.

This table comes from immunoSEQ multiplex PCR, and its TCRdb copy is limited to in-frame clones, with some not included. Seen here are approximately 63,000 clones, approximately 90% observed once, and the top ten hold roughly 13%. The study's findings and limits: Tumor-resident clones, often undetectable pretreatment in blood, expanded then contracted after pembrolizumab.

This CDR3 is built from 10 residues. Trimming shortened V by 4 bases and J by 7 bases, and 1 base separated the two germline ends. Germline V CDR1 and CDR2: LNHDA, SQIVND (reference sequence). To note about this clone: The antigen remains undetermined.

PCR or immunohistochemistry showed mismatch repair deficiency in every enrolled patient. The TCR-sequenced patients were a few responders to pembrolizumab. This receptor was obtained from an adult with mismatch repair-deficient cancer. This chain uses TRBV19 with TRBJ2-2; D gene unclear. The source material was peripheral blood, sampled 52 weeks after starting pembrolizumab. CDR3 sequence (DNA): TGTGCCAGTAGTAGCGGGGAGCTGTTTTTT. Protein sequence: CASSSGELFF.